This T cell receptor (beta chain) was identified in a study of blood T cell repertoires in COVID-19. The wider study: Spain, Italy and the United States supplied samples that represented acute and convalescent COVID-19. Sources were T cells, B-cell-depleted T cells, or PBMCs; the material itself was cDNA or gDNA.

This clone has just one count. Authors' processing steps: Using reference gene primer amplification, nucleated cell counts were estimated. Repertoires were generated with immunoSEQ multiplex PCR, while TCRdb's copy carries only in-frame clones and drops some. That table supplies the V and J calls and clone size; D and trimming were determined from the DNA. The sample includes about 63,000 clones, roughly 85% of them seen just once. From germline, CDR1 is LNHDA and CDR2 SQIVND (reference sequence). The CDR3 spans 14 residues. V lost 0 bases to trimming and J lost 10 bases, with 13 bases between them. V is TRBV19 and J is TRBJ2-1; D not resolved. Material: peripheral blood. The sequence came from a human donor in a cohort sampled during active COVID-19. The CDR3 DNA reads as TGTGCCAGTAGTATAGACTACAGAAGGTCCGAGCAGTTCTTC. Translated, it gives CASSIDYRRSEQFF. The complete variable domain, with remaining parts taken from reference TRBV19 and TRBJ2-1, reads DGGITQSPKYLFRKEGQNVTLSCEQNLNHDAMYWYRQDPGQGLRLIYYSQIVNDFQKGDIAEGYSVSREKKESFPLTVTSAQKNPTAFYLCASSIDYRRSEQFFGPGTRLTVL.